Listed here are 20 T cell receptor beta chains from one sample, sequenced in a study of MAIT cells during Salmonella Paratyphi A infection. Documented time point: before S. Paratyphi A challenge (baseline). Valpha7.2+ CD161+ T cells were sorted by flow cytometry as MAIT cells. Study conclusions and caveats: MAIT TRBV usage was oligoclonal, favouring TRBV20 and TRBV6.

Their specific antigens are unknown. One entry per CDR3 protein results from TCRdb running MiXCR on the 5' RACE reads. The table shows under 1,000 distinct CDR3 sequences, with approximately 22% occurring only once. This sample comprised MAIT cells from blood, obtained at the first sampling point of the challenge study. These receptors all come from a person aged 18 to 70 who was deliberately infected with Salmonella Paratyphi A in a paratyphoid fever challenge study.

This chain connects TRBV28 to TRBJ2-2, with 10 bases fitting TRBD1. V lost 6 bases and J lost 6; bases outside the gene matches: 4. The CDR3 runs 14 residues. Germline lookup yields CDR1 MDHEN and CDR2 SYDVKM. Here the CDR3 reads CASRGQGDAGELFF. CDR3 nucleotide sequence: TGTGCCAGCAGAGGACAGGGGGACGCCGGGGAGCTGTTTTTT.

Turning to this clonotype: Since no conserved phenylalanine or tryptophan closes the CDR3, a read error is the likely cause. It is unclear where the CDR3 begins or ends on the DNA, so no DNA is shown, and the CDR3 is as TCRdb lists it. V and J are TRBV20-1 and TRBJ2-1. CDR1 DFQATT and CDR2 SNEGSKA come from the germline V gene (reference sequence). 17 amino acids form the CDR3, both terminal residues included. The CDR3 spells CSASFTHIGSSYNEQFG.

A few counts support this clonotype. This rearrangement joins TRBV20-1 to TRBJ2-2; the match to TRBD2 covers 7 bases. The CDR3 contains 15 residues. In germline, CDR1 is DFQATT, CDR2 SNEGSKA (reference sequence). Germline trimming cut 0 bases from V and 8 bases from J; bases unmatched to any gene: 9. CDR3 coding DNA: TGCAGTGCTAGAGATGGCGGGAGAGATGGGGGGGAGCTGTTTTTT. Translated: CSARDGGRDGGELFF.

This clonotype was picked up a small number of times. The chain carries TRBV6-2 or TRBV6-3 and TRBJ2-2; no clear D gene. The CDR3 extends over 13 amino acids. The V end was cut by 6 bases, the J end by 8 bases, with 13 bases between. Germline values: CDR1 MNHEY, CDR2 SVGEGT. The CDR3 sequence is CASSRSDAGELFF. The CDR3 DNA is TGTGCCAGCAGCCGCTCCGATGCGGGGGAGCTGTTTTTT.

The gene calls are TRBV20-1 and TRBJ1-5; 9 nucleotides line up with TRBD1. V lost 1 base and J lost 2; bases outside the gene matches: 9. The CDR3 is made up of 17 amino acids. The germline gives CDR1 DFQATT, CDR2 SNEGSKA (reference sequence). CDR3 nucleotide sequence: TGCAGTGCTAGAGTAGGGACAGGGATCACTGGCAATCAGCCCCAGCATTTT. This encodes CSARVGTGITGNQPQHF.

The rearrangement links TRBV5-5 to TRBJ2-7; 10 bases align to TRBD2. CDR1 is SGHKS and CDR2 is YYEKEE in the germline V gene (reference sequence). The CDR3 covers 14 residues. Losses at the gene ends were 5 bases for V and 3 bases for J; bases not matched to a gene: 5. CDR3 in DNA: TGTGCCAGCAGTTCTACTAGCGGGATCTACGAGCAGTACTTC. Amino acid sequence: CASSSTSGIYEQYF.

This clonotype is labeled as large. This chain uses TRBV6-5 with TRBJ1-1, with unresolved D. This CDR3 region has 13 residues. V dropped 10 bases and J dropped 5 bases, with 17 bases sitting between them. Germline CDR1 is MNHEY and CDR2 is SVGAGI. The DNA for the CDR3 is TGTGCCACCTTAAGTTCTCGGCGGACTGAAGCTTTCTTT. Translation gives CATLSSRRTEAFF.

This clonotype has just a few counts. The genes are TRBV19 and TRBJ2-1, with TRBD2 matching over 12 bases. Looked up from germline, CDR1 is LNHDA and CDR2 is SQIVND (reference sequence). V was clipped by 7 bases and J by 7 bases; unmatched bases: 8. This CDR3 spans 15 amino acids. The CDR3 nucleotides are TGTGCCAGTAAAAGACTAGCGGGGGAGACTAATGAGCAGTTCTTC. Residues: CASKRLAGETNEQFF. Using reference TRBV19 and TRBJ2-1 for the parts outside the CDR3, the full variable domain is DGGITQSPKYLFRKEGQNVTLSCEQNLNHDAMYWYRQDPGQGLRLIYYSQIVNDFQKGDIAEGYSVSREKKESFPLTVTSAQKNPTAFYLCASKRLAGETNEQFFGPGTRLTVL.

The sample holds a few counts of this clonotype. The chain is built from TRBV6-5 and TRBJ2-2; 12 nucleotides line up with TRBD2. Germline trimming cut 6 bases from V and 4 bases from J; bases unmatched to any gene: 9. There are 17 residues in the CDR3. Germline CDR1 MNHEY, CDR2 SVGAGI. In nucleotides, the CDR3 is TGTGCCAGCAGCCAAGCTACTAGCGGGAGGATCACCGGGGAGCTGTTTTTT. Amino acid sequence: CASSQATSGRITGELFF.

This clonotype was seen more than once but under ten times. The chain joins TRBV6-2 or TRBV6-3 to TRBJ2-1; TRBD2 agrees at 9 bases. The CDR3 is 15 residues long. Germline V gene data show CDR1 as MNHEY and CDR2 as SVGEGT. Trimming took 5 bases from V and 2 from J; bases not matched to a gene: 4. This CDR3 reads CASSASGETYNEQFF. For the CDR3, the DNA is TGTGCCAGCAGTGCTAGCGGGGAGACCTACAATGAGCAGTTCTTC.

The V and J genes are TRBV21-1 and TRBJ2-1; TRBD2, the table's D call, lacks a check against the DNA. TRBV21-1 is a known pseudogene. The CDR3 is 20 amino acids. CDR3 bases: TGTGCCAGCAGCCGACGGGACTCCCGGGTGAGACTAGCGGGTTACAATGAGCAGTTCTTC. Translated: CASSRRDSRVRLAGYNEQFF.

The chain couples TRBV3-1 to TRBJ2-3, with 10 nucleotides matching TRBD2. J gave up 0 bases and V 9 bases, and 6 bases lay outside the gene matches. Germline CDR1 reads LGHDT; CDR2 reads YNNKEL (reference sequence). The CDR3 has 15 residues. This CDR3 is CASRPLAGSTDTQYF. CDR3 in DNA: TGTGCCAGTCGGCCACTAGCGGGAAGCACAGATACGCAGTATTTT.

Only a few counts were recorded for this clonotype. J is TRBJ2-1 and V is TRBV3-1, with D possibly matching TRBD2 (6 bases). The V end was cut by 4 bases, the J end by 8 bases, with 24 bases between. Germline V gene lookup returns CDR1 LGHDT and CDR2 YNNKEL (reference sequence). The CDR3 spans 17 residues. In DNA, the CDR3 is TGTGCCAGCAGCCCCTCCGGAAGGGAGGCCGCAGTGGATGAGCAGTTCTTC. Protein sequence: CASSPSGREAAVDEQFF.

This clonotype is classed as medium-sized. The chain joins TRBV7-3 to TRBJ1-2, with D hard to call. The CDR3 runs 12 residues. Germline assignment: CDR1 SGHTA and CDR2 FQGTGA. V was pared by 4 bases and J by 6 bases, with 9 bases between. The CDR3 DNA reads TGTGCCAGCAGCTACGGGGATCATGGCTACACCTTC. It encodes CASSYGDHGYTF.

This clonotype was detected a few times. The chain recombines TRBV6-1 with TRBJ2-7; 8 bases map to TRBD1. There are 15 residues in the CDR3. Germline V gives CDR1 MNHNS, CDR2 SASEGT. CDR3 nucleotides: TGTGCCAGCAGTGAAGCGGGGACAGGCTCCTACGAGCAGCACGTC. Translating it yields CASSEAGTGSYEQHV.

This clonotype is medium-sized (0.01 to 0.1%) in the sample. This rearrangement joins TRBV12-3 or TRBV12-4 to TRBJ2-7; a possible D gene is TRBD2 (5 bases). Trimming took 8 bases from V and 0 from J, leaving 8 bases between them. The CDR3 is 12 residues long. CDR3 bases: TGTGCCAGCCCTGGGAGCTCCTACGAGCAGTACTTC. It codes for CASPGSSYEQYF.

The chain couples TRBV21-1 to TRBJ1-1. TRBV21-1 is recorded as a pseudogene. The CDR3 totals 9 residues. Here the CDR3 reads CASSKEAFF. The CDR3 coding sequence is TGTGCCAGCAGCAAAGAAGCTTTCTTT.

This clonotype has more than one count but fewer than ten. Here the CDR3 reads CASSQESSTTYNEQFF. CDR3 sequence (DNA): TGCGCCAGCAGCCAGGAAAGCAGTACTACCTACAATGAGCAGTTCTTC. The J gene is TRBJ2-1, the V gene TRBV4-3; D call uncertain. The CDR3 totals 16 residues. The V gene's germline CDR1 is LGHNA and CDR2 YSLEER. V lost 3 bases and J 2 bases, leaving 14 bases between the germline ends.

The sample holds a few counts of this clonotype. This chain uses TRBV12-3 or TRBV12-4 with TRBJ2-1; 9 positions match TRBD2. With V trimmed by 6 bases and J by 5 bases, 8 bases remained unmatched. CDR3 size: 15 residues. The CDR3 nucleotides read TGTGCCAGCAGCCCGGCGGGAGGGCCTCACAATGAGCAGTTCTTC. Protein product: CASSPAGGPHNEQFF.

This clonotype was recorded once. The chain combines TRBV6-1 with TRBJ2-3; D is tentatively TRBD1 or TRBD2 (6 bases each). The V and J ends lost 6 bases and 3 bases respectively, with 13 bases between them. The CDR3 has 14 residues. Germline values: CDR1 MNHNS, CDR2 SASEGT. The DNA for the CDR3 is TGTGCCAGCAGCCGGGGGCGGGATACAGATACGCAGTATTTT. Amino acid sequence: CASSRGRDTDTQYF.